This T cell receptor (beta chain) was captured by sequencing in a study of response to subunit inactivated influenza vaccine (dated by TCRdb to 2016 to 2019). For the study in its entirety: Deep quantitative profiling of the T cell receptor repertoire was used in the study to follow responses to a trivalent subunit inactivated influenza vaccine. Study-level results and caveats: The authors proposed that each seasonal influenza vaccination may bring in only a limited number of new T cells.

The library was produced with RT-PCR. Reads for this sample came from an Illumina HiSeq 2500. TCRdb trimmed public reads at Q25 via fastp, called clones via MiXCR and kept in-frame beta chains. Rows are unified per CDR3 protein, each entry keeping the most common DNA and genes. The sample table shows about 610,000 distinct CDR3 sequences, and 12% to 15% are seen once. The ten largest clones represent around 10% of the sample. This clonotype was detected a few times. There is no known antigen for this receptor. No per-base quality is available; no much larger clone lies one base away. The germline V gene encodes CDR1 SGHVS and CDR2 FNYEAQ. The CDR3 goes from the cysteine to the phenylalanine over 16 residues. Here the CDR3 DNA is all that survives: 48 bases in frame from base 1. V loses 4 bases, J loses 6 bases, and the germline ends lie 21 bases apart.

The source of this sequence is a man in his fifties who received an inactivated influenza vaccine. Donor details come from another sample of the same person, matched by shared clones. This material consisted of PBMCs from blood, taken 11 to 12 days after vaccination. The chain is made from TRBV7-6 and TRBJ2-5; the best D guess is TRBD1, with 5 bases matching. The CDR3 in this case is CASSYSSPGKGQTQYF. Here is the DNA: TGTGCCAGCAGCTATTCTTCCCCAGGGAAGGGTCAGACCCAGTACTTC.